The clone carrying this T cell receptor beta chain occurred many times. Its antigen remains unknown. An equimolar mix of two oligonucleotides served as the beta constant-region primer for TRBC1 and TRBC2. TCRdb analysed the UMI-ligation and nested PCR reads with MiXCR anew, one entry per CDR3 protein. The sample lists approximately 85,000 distinct CDR3 sequences; around 6.5% were seen once. The data were taken from a study of naive and memory T cell subsets. The germline CDR1 and CDR2 sequences are MNHEY and SVGAGI. V lost 7 bases, J lost 2 bases, and 14 bases lay in between. The CDR3 consists of 14 residues. Findings of the study overall: Over 90% of naive TCR sequences appeared only once, unlike memory subsets.

The receptor's source is a human donor in good health. The J gene is TRBJ1-1, the V gene TRBV6-5; D is unclear. The sample consisted of central memory CD4+ T cells from blood. The DNA of the CDR3 is TGTGCCAGCAAATCGGTCGAGTACAACACTGAAGCTTTCTTT. This gives the protein CASKSVEYNTEAFF.